Below are 16 T cell receptor beta chains sequenced from a single sample in a study of tumor-infiltrating lymphocytes in primary liver carcinoma. For each extraction, RNA and DNA were obtained together from approximately 20-30 mg of unsorted bulk tissue. cDNA specific to TCR beta was made from around 450 ng of total RNA, with a constant-region primer employed for priming. Three nested multiplex PCR rounds, a slightly modified ARM-PCR, produced the libraries for TCR beta. The two initial PCR rounds, nine to eleven cycles each, used TRBV1-TRBV30 forward and C-beta reverse primers. From the multiplex PCR reads, TCRdb called clonotypes with MiXCR, one entry per CDR3 protein. This table holds about 21,000 distinct CDR3 sequences, about 65% found once. Input material: liver tumor tissue from sampling region 1. This sample's subset: tumor region T1, superior pole. The source is a man aged 40-49 years with primary liver carcinoma and hepatitis B virus infection.

The V and J genes are TRBV11-3 and TRBJ2-3, with a weak D call TRBD2 (5 bases). This CDR3 is built from 14 residues. CDR1 is SGHNT and CDR2 is YENEEA in the germline V gene. V lost 4 bases, J lost 6 bases, and 14 bases lay in between. The CDR3 DNA reads TGTGCCAGCAGCTCTGGACTTCGCGCTGATACGCAGTATTTT. It specifies CASSSGLRADTQYF.

Turning to this clonotype: Mismatch with germline at one junction end may stem from a read error. The V call is TRBV12-3 or TRBV12-4, the J call TRBJ2-4, with no clear D. The CDR3 has 12 amino acids. The CDR3 DNA sequence: TGTGCCAGCAGCTTCTCCCAAAACATTCAGCACTTC. Translating it yields CASSFSQNIQHF.

This clonotype counts as medium-sized. The chain couples TRBV29-1 to TRBJ2-7; 10 bases are shared with TRBD2. This CDR3 spans 14 amino acids. Germline lookup yields CDR1 SQVTM and CDR2 ANQGSEA. With 4 bases clipped from V and 6 bases from J, the junction kept 9 bases outside the gene matches. The CDR3 is CSVATSGTEAEQYF. The CDR3 DNA sequence: TGCAGCGTTGCTACTAGCGGGACCGAAGCCGAGCAGTACTTC.

V usage is TRBV6-5 and J usage is TRBJ1-3, with D unresolved. V was shortened by 2 bases and J by 0 bases, with 11 bases between the two germline ends. The CDR3 covers 16 residues. Germline CDR1 MNHEY, CDR2 SVGAGI. The CDR3: CASSYTRLSSGNTIYF. The CDR3 DNA reads as TGTGCCAGCAGTTACACCCGCTTGAGCTCTGGAAACACCATATATTTT.

The chain uses TRBV29-1 and TRBJ1-4; D gene ambiguous. In germline, CDR1 is SQVTM, CDR2 ANQGSEA. The ends were cut back, 5 bases at V and 7 bases at J, with 14 bases in the middle. The CDR3 totals 13 residues. In DNA, the CDR3 is TGCAGCGTTCGTGTCAGCGGTAGTGAAAAACTGTTTTTT. Protein sequence: CSVRVSGSEKLFF.

This clonotype was counted once. The V call is TRBV11-1, the J call TRBJ2-1, with a possible D match to TRBD1 (6 bases). This CDR3 is built from 12 residues. CDR1 SGHAT and CDR2 FQDESV come from the germline V gene (reference sequence). The CDR3 sequence is CASAGANNEQFF. DNA of the CDR3: TGTGCAAGTGCAGGGGCCAACAATGAGCAGTTCTTC.

The chain carries TRBV28 and TRBJ2-1; 10 positions match TRBD1. The CDR3 consists of 15 residues. After removal of 3 bases from V and 9 bases from J, the junction contained 8 bases not matched to a gene. Germline loops: CDR1 MDHEN, CDR2 SYDVKM. CDR3 DNA sequence: TGTGCCAGCAGTTTGGGGGGACAGGGGATGCGTGAGCAGTTCTTC. Encoded protein: CASSLGGQGMREQFF.

Of note for this clonotype: One end of the junction fails to match germline, which may point to a read error. CDR3 in amino acids: CVSSRGPTYNEEFF. The CDR3 DNA reads TGTGTCAGCAGCCGCGGACCCACCTACAATGAGGAGTTCTTC. The rearrangement joins TRBV6-5 to TRBJ2-1; no firm D call. This CDR3 contains 14 residues. Per the germline V gene, CDR1 is MNHEY and CDR2 is SVGAGI.

The rearrangement joins TRBV11-2 to TRBJ2-5; TRBD1 matches at 8 bases. CDR3 length: 16 residues. The germline V gene has CDR1 SGHAT and CDR2 FQNNGV. The CDR3 DNA follows: TGTAGCGGCAGCTTAACAGCAGGGGGCTCGGGGGAGACCCAGTACTTC. Its protein is CSGSLTAGGSGETQYF.

Note on this clonotype: One junction end disagrees with the germline gene, perhaps due to a read error. This chain uses TRBV11-2 with TRBJ2-7, with D tentatively TRBD2 (8 bases). This CDR3 is built from 15 residues. Per germline, CDR1 SGHAT and CDR2 FQNNGV. CDR3 loop: CASCQYSGGGYERYF. For the CDR3, the DNA is TGTGCCAGCTGCCAATATTCGGGAGGGGGCTACGAGCGGTACTTC.

Details on this clonotype: A read error is likely, as this CDR3 ends without the conserved phenylalanine or tryptophan. The V and J genes are TRBV9 and TRBJ2-5; 8 bases align to TRBD2. The CDR3 consists of 15 residues. Trimming removed 3 bases from V and 5 bases from J; junction bases left unmatched: 9. CDR1 is SGDLS and CDR2 is YYNGEE in the germline V gene. CDR3 in amino acids: CASSEAGVTGETQYI. In nucleotides, the CDR3 is TGTGCCAGCAGCGAAGCGGGAGTTACAGGGGAGACCCAGTACATC.

This clonotype was recorded once. The junction and the germline gene differ at one end; a read error may be behind it. The chain recombines TRBV11-2 with TRBJ2-2, with D maybe TRBD2 (6 bases). This CDR3 has 17 residues. Germline assignment: CDR1 SGHAT and CDR2 FQNNGV. The CDR3 protein is CASSLALGGANTGDLFF. The CDR3, as DNA: TGTGCCAGCAGTTTAGCATTAGGAGGGGCGAACACCGGAGACTTGTTTTTT.

A note on this clonotype: One end of the junction is discordant with germline, which a read error may explain. The chain has TRBV11-2 and TRBJ2-5, with a weak D call TRBD2 (6 bases). Germline V gene sequence: CDR1 SGHAT, CDR2 FQNNGV. CDR3 length: 16 residues. CDR3 region: CTSSQIPGGGRETQYF. The CDR3, as DNA: TGTACCAGCAGCCAAATTCCTGGTGGGGGGAGAGAGACCCAGTACTTC.

With regard to this clonotype: One end of the junction does not line up with germline, which may come from a read error. The chain links TRBV7-8 to TRBJ2-2; no firm D call. Germline CDR1 reads SGHVS; CDR2 reads FQNEAQ. The CDR3 consists of 16 residues. Written as DNA, the CDR3 is TGTGCCAGCAGCTTTCTTCGGGCGGTTAACACCGAGGAGCTGTTTTTC. It specifies CASSFLRAVNTEELFF. Full variable domain (remainder filled in from reference TRBV7-8 and TRBJ2-2): GAGVSQSPRYKVAKRGQDVALRCDPISGHVSLFWYQQALGQGPEFLTYFQNEAQLDKSGLPSDRFFAERPEGSVSTLKIQRTQQEDSAVYLCASSFLRAVNTEELFFGEGSRLTVL.

This clonotype showed up just a few times. A read error may explain this, as a much larger clone is one base away. The rearrangement links TRBV7-9 to TRBJ1-3, with no clear D. Germline assignment: CDR1 SEHNR and CDR2 FQNEAQ (reference sequence). The CDR3 runs to 14 residues. This chain's CDR3 is CVSSSETSGNTIYF. In DNA, the CDR3 is TGTGTCAGCAGCTCGGAGACTAGTGGAAACACCATATATTTT. Using reference TRBV7-9 and TRBJ1-3 for the parts outside the CDR3, the full variable domain is DTGVSQNPRHKITKRGQNVTFRCDPISEHNRLYWYRQTLGQGPEFLTYFQNEAQLEKSRLLSDRFSAERPKGSFSTLEIQRTEQGDSAMYLCVSSSETSGNTIYFGEGSWLTVV.

The chain employs TRBV28 and TRBJ2-3; D gene unclear. The CDR3 loop spans 17 amino acids. CDR1 is MDHEN, CDR2 SYDVKM, per germline. V dropped 9 bases and J dropped 4 bases, with 26 bases sitting between them. The CDR3 loop is CARSIPRATSISDTQYF. The DNA of the CDR3 is TGTGCCAGAAGTATCCCCCGAGCTACAAGTATCTCAGATACGCAGTATTTT.